This TCR beta chain was sequenced in a study of cytomegalovirus exposure and HLA in healthy donors (TCRdb year 2017). Broadly, across the study: In an earlier analysis of 550 to 750 of the donors, 250 to 350 Gb of sequence data and 100 million or so unique TCR beta sequences from about 190 million T cells were reported. Genome-wide SNP genotypes for about 65% of the roughly 670 donors were used in a later genetic analysis, which treated that subset as a discovery cohort. Four or five DR-DQ haplotypes were handled as single units for association and clustering, since linkage in the cohort was strong. The study was designed to test whether signatures of past pathogen exposure could be identified by cataloging public T cell receptors. The study used immunosequencing to profile the T cell repertoires of about 670 subjects and linked those repertoires to cytomegalovirus serostatus. Class I and class II HLA loci were covered by the typing at four-digit resolution. To decide whether each TCR beta V gene segment behaved as functional or pseudogenic, an earlier analysis of some 540 of the donors relied on high-throughput TCR beta sequencing. Typing coverage differed by locus: A, B, C, DRB1 and DQB1 were typed in roughly 629-630 donors, DQA1 in about 550, DPA1 in 600 to 610, and DPB1 in about 450. Every repertoire in the discovery cohort had been generated on one and the same sequencing platform. In addition to the first cohort of 666 subjects, a separate validation cohort of some 120 different subjects was used. The genetic ancestry cluster associated with self-reported Caucasian donors included 81% of the roughly 390 genotyped donors. Rather than using new phenotypic data, the later analysis identified candidate immune exposures from TCR beta sequences and from how often those sequences occurred across donors. Across some 400 genotyped donors of the cohort, an average of about 240,000 unique TCR beta nucleotide sequences per donor were sequenced, and 15% to 20% of those sequences were non-productive. A later analysis re-examined previously published TCR beta repertoires from several hundred donors and added high-resolution HLA genotyping to investigate patterns of TCR occurrence. To predict cytomegalovirus infection status, the study brought together high-throughput TCR immunosequencing, statistical association of individual TCRs with disease status, and machine learning. Donor age, sex, ethnicity and CMV serostatus were collected together with the repertoire data. An early release covering roughly 640 HLA-typed donors comprised roughly 300 gigabases of sequencing data and 65 million to 100 million unique TCR sequences. Beyond this particular receptor, the publication reports: An earlier analysis of approximately 530 of the donors showed that most TCR beta V segments appeared in productive rearrangements either about 87% or about 30% of the time, which broadly matched IMGT annotations. Compared with the roughly 700-donor mean, donors in an Asian-associated ancestry cluster had fewer N-insertions in productive TCRs, according to a later genetic analysis. Linkage disequilibrium might explain the correlated functional status among segregating V segments, but an unknown experimental factor could not be excluded. HLA typing was unavailable for some donors at each locus, so association tests used only the typed subset. In a later genetic analysis, a missense DCLRE1C variant was associated with V-gene and J-gene trimming of TCR beta chains, and the association was replicated in an independent cohort. Three of the identified cytomegalovirus-associated TCR beta chains were confirmed in vitro to be specific for cytomegalovirus antigens. Because the 87-base-pair reads could not distinguish some IMGT-functional V segments, including TRBV6-2 and TRBV6-3, those segments were excluded. Because counts were too low, seventeen rarely observed V segments, including chromosome 9 orphons, were excluded from the earlier analysis of 587 of the donors. A later analysis found that most CMV-associated TCR beta chains appeared HLA-restricted, with HLA associations seemingly driven largely by CMV exposure. The sequencing pipeline was judged likely to have produced a cluster of highly shared sequence variants as a technical artifact. Immune exposure information for the cohort was limited to CMV serostatus. Presence/absence analyses assumed roughly uniform sequencing depth across donors, an assumption that may not hold. Several of the top co-occurrence clusters appeared to be linked to parvovirus B19, influenza, CMV and Epstein-Barr virus, according to a later analysis. A later analysis found that HLA-associated TCR beta chains were more clonally expanded and had lower generation probabilities than equally common non-associated chains. In both the original and validation cohorts, the classifier was reported to diagnose cytomegalovirus status with high specificity and sensitivity. Assigning TCR associations to individual alleles was difficult when HLA alleles, especially DR and DQ, strongly co-occurred. Only TCR beta chains were sequenced in this cohort, and the absence of alpha or paired-chain data limited detectable features. It was suggested by the authors that the approach could potentially be generalized to other disease states and immunological phenotypes. A later analysis found that TCR association rates varied across HLA loci, with DRB1 alleles showing the most associated TCRs and HLA-C alleles the fewest. Most TCR sequences were seen in very few donors, while some public TCRs were found in many individuals. A further reported finding was that TCR beta sequences accurately predicted the HLA-A and HLA-B alleles for most subjects in the first cohort. The study gave a list of about 170 TCR beta chains associated with cytomegalovirus. In a later analysis, some 18,000 TCR beta sequences were associated with specific HLA alleles at a false discovery rate of 0.05.

The cohort was made up of several hundred healthy bone marrow donors. At the time of sampling, all cohort members were nominally healthy, though unrecorded immune exposures were likely present. The donor was CMV seronegative and belonged to the group of several hundred seronegative cohort members. A peripheral blood sample was provided by each donor, and peripheral blood mononuclear cells were used for TCR beta sequencing. The Qiagen DNeasy Blood Extraction Kit was used to extract genomic DNA from the blood cell samples. The germline V gene provides CDR1 SGDLS and CDR2 YYNGEE. Spanning cysteine to phenylalanine, the CDR3 consists of 14 amino acids. CDR3 DNA is the only sequence kept; it has 42 bases, read in frame from the first base. Unmatched junction bases come to 2, with V trimmed by 5 bases and J by 0 bases. This clone turned up a few times. Its antigen is currently not known. Base qualities are not provided; no much larger clone lies one nucleotide away.

The protocol used for the library was the immunoSEQ multiplex PCR assay. For the multiplex PCR, a mixture combining 60 forward primers for TCR Vbeta segments and 13 reverse primers for TCR Jbeta segments was used. The CDR3 region of rearranged TCR beta genes was amplified from genomic DNA with a multiplex PCR assay. Amplified TCR beta libraries were sequenced as 87-base-pair reads on the Illumina HiSeq System. The original methods were these. In a later analysis, some 80 million unique TCR beta chains were counted across the roughly 610 repertoires, and roughly 10 million of these chains were shared by at least two donors. Raw reads were error-corrected and collapsed into unique sequences with a nearest-neighbor algorithm that merged closely related sequences to remove PCR and sequencing errors. V, D and J gene segments were assigned by aligning CDR3 sequences to IMGT reference sequences. For a sequence to be retained, a match of at least six nucleotides to both a V gene segment and a J gene segment was required. A rearrangement counted as productive if the CDR3 had no stop codons and remained in frame with V and J, and every other rearrangement counted as non-productive. CDR3 was defined according to IMGT convention as the region running from the second conserved V-encoded cysteine to the conserved J-encoded phenylalanine. In an earlier analysis of around 600 of the donors, sequences lacking an unambiguous match to a single V gene segment were excluded. In an earlier analysis of approximately 590 of the donors, a V segment was called functional when productive rearrangements were above 56.7%, and segregating when the standard deviation between donors exceeded 5%. A statistical classification framework was built for diagnosing cytomegalovirus status from the catalog of TCR beta chain sequences. In a later analysis, V and J genes were assigned by comparing TCR nucleotide sequences against IMGT/GENE-DB human TR gene sequences. Using the TCRdist pipeline, a later analysis assigned CDR3 sequences along with most-parsimonious VDJ recombination scenarios. In a later analysis, every TCR beta chain was defined by the combination of its CDR3 amino acid sequence and its V-gene family, and reads without a unique V-gene family were dropped. To address suspected cross-contamination and a sequencing artifact, a later analysis removed around 590 highly shared, low-generation-probability nucleotide sequences. For each public chain, a later analysis derived a clonal expansion index from normalized ranks of inferred template counts within each repertoire. A later analysis computed generation probabilities with a VDJ recombination model fitted to out-of-frame rearrangements, and checked the results against IGoR. In a later analysis, hypergeometric tests were used to score TCR-TCR, TCR-HLA and TCR-CMV co-occurrence, with a repertoire-size bias correction applied to TCR pairs. A later analysis estimated false discovery rates by permuting HLA or CMV assignments 20 times. In a later analysis, co-occurring TCRs were grouped using DBSCAN, and TCRdist sequence similarity was added for clustering within HLA-allele-positive subsets. For co-occurrence clustering, repertoires with fewer than 30,000 or more than 120,000 public chains were excluded, along with five or six repertoires with anomalous nucleotide sharing. This is the immuneACCESS table as TCRdb keeps it, with only in-frame sequences that have V and J called. A part of the clones is gone; compared with another copy, unresolved V genes explain less than half, and the rest is unexplained. The DNA gave D and trimming, while V, J and clone size come from that table. For this sample there are around 140,000 clones; more than 55% appear just once. The ten largest account for 6.5% of the sample.

The TCR comes from a woman aged 55-70 years in good health and CMV-seronegative. The sample comprised PBMCs. Recombination linked TRBV9 to TRBJ2-1, and 7 junction bases match TRBD2. The bases read TGTGCCAGCAGAGCGGGGTCCTCCTACAATGAGCAGTTCTTC. Its translation reads: CASRAGSSYNEQFF.